Listed here are 5 T cell receptor beta chains from one sample, sequenced in a study of T cells after yellow fever vaccination. TCRdb used MiXCR to reprocess the 5' RACE reads, holding one entry per CDR3 protein. The data show under 150,000 distinct CDR3 sequences, about 8% seen once. Here the sequenced sample was CD4+ T cells sorted from PBMCs, taken 5 days after the yellow fever booster vaccination. Every receptor here comes from a man aged 25-45 years who received the YFV17D yellow fever vaccine.

This clonotype was observed at least ten times. The chain is built from TRBV7-2 and TRBJ2-7; no definite D call. CDR1 is SGHTA and CDR2 is FQGNSA in the germline V gene. Trimming pared 3 bases from V and 3 bases from J, leaving 6 bases between. CDR3 length: 12 residues. CDR3 coding DNA: TGTGCCAGCAGCTTCCGCCTCTACGAGCAGTACTTC. It yields the protein CASSFRLYEQYF.

This clonotype was recorded at least ten times. This sequence joins TRBV5-1 and TRBJ2-2, with D possibly matching TRBD2 (6 bases). V dropped 0 bases and J dropped 2 bases, with 11 bases sitting between them. Per the germline V gene, CDR1 is SGHRS and CDR2 is YFSETQ. The length of the CDR3 is 16 residues. The CDR3 DNA reads as TGCGCCAGCAGCTTGGCCTTGGACTATAACACCGGGGAGCTGTTTTTT. It is translated as CASSLALDYNTGELFF.

This clonotype came up many times. The chain recombines TRBV29-1 with TRBJ2-3; D might be TRBD1 or TRBD2, each matching 5 bases. Germline CDR1 reads SQVTM; CDR2 reads ANQGSEA. The CDR3 totals 12 residues. V lost 4 bases, J lost 6 bases, and 11 bases lay in between. The CDR3 region is CSVVEGTDTQYF. CDR3 DNA: TGCAGCGTTGTTGAGGGGACGGATACGCAGTATTTT.

This chain joins TRBV30 and TRBJ2-7; D is perhaps TRBD2 (6 bases). This CDR3 region has 13 residues. Germline-derived CDR1 and CDR2 are GTSNPN and SVGIG (reference sequence). With 0 bases removed from V and 6 bases from J, the gap between germline ends came to 12 bases. The chain's CDR3 is CAWSVGSGVEQYF. In DNA, the CDR3 is TGTGCCTGGAGTGTCGGTTCGGGGGTCGAGCAGTACTTC.

This clonotype was detected ten times or more. V gene TRBV6-2 or TRBV6-3 combines with J gene TRBJ2-1; D is uncertain. V shed 8 bases and J shed 9 bases, with 11 bases lying between them. CDR1 is MNHEY and CDR2 is SVGEGT in the germline V gene. The CDR3 is made up of 11 amino acids. The CDR3, as DNA: TGTGCCAGCGAACGGAGACGTGAGCAGTTCTTC. Protein product: CASERRREQFF.